This T cell receptor beta chain was identified during a study of blood T cell repertoires in COVID-19. Study-level information: Donors in the United States, Italy and Spain gave samples during acute or convalescent COVID-19.

This clone showed up just a few times. As processed by the authors: Reference gene primer amplification yielded estimated nucleated cell counts. Measured with immunoSEQ multiplex PCR; TCRdb has only the in-frame clones, and not every one. For V, J and clone size, that table is used; D and trimming come from the DNA. The data show about 130,000 clones, with 86% seen just once and roughly an eighth held by the top ten. Recruited during active infection, patients (from Seattle) were subsequently followed longitudinally. The sequenced sample was peripheral blood. This receptor was taken from a woman in her 70s with COVID-19, enrolled during active disease.

CDR3 nucleotide sequence: TGTGCCAGCAGCCTGACATCTTCCTATGGCTACACCTTC. It specifies CASSLTSSYGYTF. The genes are TRBV7-2 and TRBJ1-2; the D is unclear. CDR1 and CDR2 from the germline V gene are SGHTA and FQGNSA. This CDR3 has 13 amino acids. V lost 5 bases, J lost 4 bases, and 11 bases lay in between. The full variable domain, completed using reference TRBV7-2 and TRBJ1-2, is GAGVSQSPSNKVTEKGKDVELRCDPISGHTALYWYRQSLGQGLEFLIYFQGNSAPDKSGLPSDRFSAERTGGSVSTLTIQRTQQEDSAVYLCASSLTSSYGYTFGSGTRLTVV.